This TCR beta chain was captured in a study of blood T cell repertoires in COVID-19. Whole-study context: The cDNA or gDNA used as material had been derived from T cells, B-cell-depleted T cells, or PBMCs.

Seattle participants joined during active infection and were tracked over time. The method was immunoSEQ multiplex PCR; TCRdb's version includes in-frame clones alone and lacks a portion of them. Among 180,000 or so clones listed, over 80% were seen once. The CDR3 covers 13 residues. Trimming cost V 4 bases and J 5 bases, with 11 bases left between them. Germline values: CDR1 MGHRA, CDR2 YSYEKL. The receptor's source is a woman in her forties with COVID-19, enrolled during active disease. The chain is built from TRBV4-1 and TRBJ1-2; the D gene is possibly TRBD1 (5 bases). The sequencing input was peripheral blood. CDR3 sequence (DNA): TGCGCCAGCAGCCGGGCAGGGCTTTATGGCTACACCTTC. It specifies CASSRAGLYGYTF.